A selection of T cell receptor beta chains follows, all from one sample in a study of regulatory T cells in long-lasting Graves disease. MiXCR, applied by TCRdb to the multiplex PCR reads, yields one record per CDR3 protein. The sample records 550,000 to 650,000 distinct CDR3 sequences, about 15% being singletons. These data were likewise used in another study, on T cells in Graves' hyperthyroidism and ophthalmopathy.

The sample here was peripheral blood mononuclear cells (PBMCs), taken at new diagnosis, from a patient treated with antithyroid drugs. All receptors come from a man aged 18 to 35 with Graves disease. Both conserved end residues are part of each CDR3. The D gene is left open where the match is weak. For some rows the clone size is stated as once, few or many, or as a class when expanded; others skip it.

clone size	V gene	J gene	D gene	CDR3 DNA	CDR3 protein
many	TRBV3-1	TRBJ1-1	-	TGTGCCAGCAGCCAATTAGGGATGGGGGACACTGAAGCTTTCTTT	CASSQLGMGDTEAFF
few	TRBV19	TRBJ2-1	-	TGTGCCAGTAGTCTACAGGGTTTCAGTGATGAGCAGTTCTTC	CASSLQGFSDEQFF
-	TRBV30	TRBJ2-3	TRBD2	TGTGCCCTACGCTTAGCGGGTCGCACAGATACGCAGTATTTT	CALRLAGRTDTQYF
-	TRBV6-1	TRBJ2-7	-	TGTGCCAGCAGAGACCTTGGGGGACGGAGCTCCTACGAGCAGTACTTC	CASRDLGGRSSYEQYF
many	TRBV20-1	TRBJ2-1	-	TGCAGTGCCCCCCTCCTGGGGGCAGCGGGTCACTCCTACAATGAGCAGTTCTTC	CSAPLLGAAGHSYNEQFF
-	TRBV30	TRBJ2-1	TRBD1	TGTGCCTGGACAGGTTCGGACAGGGTCGGGAATGAGCAGTTCTTC	CAWTGSDRVGNEQFF
-	TRBV5-4	TRBJ2-7	TRBD2	TGTGCCAGCAGCCCGGGACTAGCGGGAGAGGGGTACGAGCAGTACTTC	CASSPGLAGEGYEQYF
many	TRBV11-2	TRBJ2-3	-	TGCGCCAGCAGCTTGGGTTTAGCGGTCACAGATACGCAGTATTTT	CASSLGLAVTDTQYF
few	TRBV2	TRBJ1-2	-	TGTGCCAGCAGGATGCAGGGAGTCGGCTACACCTTC	CASRMQGVGYTF
many	TRBV5-1	TRBJ2-1	-	TGCGCCAGCAGCTTGTTGGGGGGGGCTCAACTCGCGCAGTTCTTC	CASSLLGGAQLAQFF
-	TRBV5-1	TRBJ2-7	-	TGCGCCAGCAGTAGGGGGGACAAAGCCTACGAGCAGTACTTC	CASSRGDKAYEQYF
-	TRBV5-1	TRBJ2-7	-	TGCGCCAGCCGAGGGACTTCCCACTACGAGCAGTACTTC	CASRGTSHYEQYF